This note documents a single T cell receptor beta chain sequence. Relative to the germline gene, one junction end is altered; a read error may explain this. TCRdb's copy holds only in-frame clones and misses some; the assay was immunoSEQ multiplex PCR. The profile covers 90,000 to 100,000 clones, with about 86% appearing a single time and approximately 1.8% taken by the ten largest. This specimen belongs to a study of blood T cell repertoires in COVID-19. Study details: Acute-phase and convalescent COVID-19 samples originated in the United States, Italy and Spain. T cells, B-cell-depleted T cells, or PBMCs supplied cDNA or gDNA.

The CDR3 loop spans 15 amino acids. Germline values: CDR1 SSHAT, CDR2 FNYEAQ (reference sequence). This TCR derives from a man older than 75 with acute or convalescent COVID-19. Sequencing used peripheral blood. The genes are TRBV7-7 and TRBJ2-3; a weak D match, TRBD1 (6 bases). DNA of the CDR3: TGTGCTAGCAGTGGGGGCCCGACAGCAACGCATACGCAGTATTTT. Translated, it gives CASSGGPTATHTQYF.